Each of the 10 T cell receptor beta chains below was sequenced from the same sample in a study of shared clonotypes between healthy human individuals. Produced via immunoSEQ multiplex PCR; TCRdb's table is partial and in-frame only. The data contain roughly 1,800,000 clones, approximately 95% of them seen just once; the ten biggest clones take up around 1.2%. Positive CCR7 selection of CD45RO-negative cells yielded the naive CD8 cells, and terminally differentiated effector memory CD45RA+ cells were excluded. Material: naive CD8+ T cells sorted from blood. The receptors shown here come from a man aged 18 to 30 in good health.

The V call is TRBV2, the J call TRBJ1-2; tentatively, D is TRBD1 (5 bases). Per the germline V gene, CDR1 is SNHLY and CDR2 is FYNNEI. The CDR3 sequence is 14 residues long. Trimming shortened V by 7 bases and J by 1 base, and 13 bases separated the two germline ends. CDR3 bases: TGTGCCAGCATTGCCTCTGGGGGTAACTATGGCTACACCTTC. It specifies CASIASGGNYGYTF.

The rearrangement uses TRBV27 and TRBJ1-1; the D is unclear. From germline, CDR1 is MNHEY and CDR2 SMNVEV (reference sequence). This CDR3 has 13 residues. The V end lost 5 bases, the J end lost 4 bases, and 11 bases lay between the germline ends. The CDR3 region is CASSLGHSTEAFF. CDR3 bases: TGTGCCAGCAGTCTCGGTCATTCCACTGAAGCTTTCTTT.

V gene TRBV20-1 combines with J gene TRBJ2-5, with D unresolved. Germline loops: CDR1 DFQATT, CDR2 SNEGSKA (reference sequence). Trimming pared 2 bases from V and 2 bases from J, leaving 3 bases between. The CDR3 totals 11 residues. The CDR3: CSARIQETQYF. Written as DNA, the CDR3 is TGCAGTGCTAGAATACAAGAGACCCAGTACTTC.

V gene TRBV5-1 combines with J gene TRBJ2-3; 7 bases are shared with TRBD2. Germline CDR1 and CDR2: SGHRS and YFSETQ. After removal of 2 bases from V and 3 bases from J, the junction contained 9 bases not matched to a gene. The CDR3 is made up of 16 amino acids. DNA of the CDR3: TGCGCCAGCAGCTTAAGGATAGCGGGCCTGACAGATACGCAGTATTTT. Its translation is CASSLRIAGLTDTQYF. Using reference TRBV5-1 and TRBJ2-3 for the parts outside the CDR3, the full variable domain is KAGVTQTPRYLIKTRGQQVTLSCSPISGHRSVSWYQQTPGQGLQFLFEYFSETQRNKGNFPGRFSGRQFSNSRSEMNVSTLELGDSALYLCASSLRIAGLTDTQYFGPGTRLTVL.

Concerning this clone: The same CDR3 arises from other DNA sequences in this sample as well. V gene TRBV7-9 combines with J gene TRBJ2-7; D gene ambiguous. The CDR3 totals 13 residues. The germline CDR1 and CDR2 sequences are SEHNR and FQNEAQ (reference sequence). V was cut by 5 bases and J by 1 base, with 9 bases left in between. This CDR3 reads CASSPVGSYEQYF. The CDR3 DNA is TGTGCCAGCAGCCCCGTCGGATCCTACGAGCAGTACTTC.

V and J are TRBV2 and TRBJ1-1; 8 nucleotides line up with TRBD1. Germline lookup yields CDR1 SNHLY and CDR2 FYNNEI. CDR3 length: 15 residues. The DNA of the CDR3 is TGTGCTTCCGCAGGGGGCCTTACCATGAACACTGAAGCTTTCTTT. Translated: CASAGGLTMNTEAFF.

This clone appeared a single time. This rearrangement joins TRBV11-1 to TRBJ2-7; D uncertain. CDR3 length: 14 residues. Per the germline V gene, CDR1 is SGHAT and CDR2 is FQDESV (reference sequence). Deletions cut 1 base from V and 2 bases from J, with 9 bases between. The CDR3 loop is CASSLVSATYEQYF. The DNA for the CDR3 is TGTGCCAGCAGCTTAGTGTCAGCAACCTACGAGCAGTACTTC.

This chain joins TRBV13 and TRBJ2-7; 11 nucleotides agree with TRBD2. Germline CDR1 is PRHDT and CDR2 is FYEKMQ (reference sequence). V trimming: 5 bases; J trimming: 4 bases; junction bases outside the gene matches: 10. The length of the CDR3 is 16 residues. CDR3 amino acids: CASSLTGLAEKYEQYF. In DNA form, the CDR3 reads TGTGCCAGCAGCCTAACGGGACTAGCGGAAAAGTACGAGCAGTACTTC.

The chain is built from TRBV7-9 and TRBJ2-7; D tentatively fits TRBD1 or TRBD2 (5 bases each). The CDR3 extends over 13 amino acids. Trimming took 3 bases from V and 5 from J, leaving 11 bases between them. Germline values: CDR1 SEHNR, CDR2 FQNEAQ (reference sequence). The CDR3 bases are TGTGCCAGCAGCTTCGACAGCGGTAACGAGCAGTACTTC. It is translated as CASSFDSGNEQYF.

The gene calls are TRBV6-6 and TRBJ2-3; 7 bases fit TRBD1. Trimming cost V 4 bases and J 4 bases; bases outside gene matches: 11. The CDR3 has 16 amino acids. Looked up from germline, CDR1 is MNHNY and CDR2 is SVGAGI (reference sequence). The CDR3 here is CASSSRPQGVADTQYF. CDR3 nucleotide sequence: TGTGCCAGCAGTTCCCGCCCCCAGGGGGTGGCAGATACGCAGTATTTT.